The 29 T cell receptor beta chains below come from one sample, sequenced in a study of Siglec-9 on CD8 T cells in melanoma (dated by TCRdb to the late 2010s). Libraries were constructed by the immunoSEQ multiplex PCR assay. Drawn from immuneACCESS, this table holds only the in-frame rearrangements with V and J called that TCRdb kept. Clones are partly lost; checked studies trace under half to an unresolved V gene and leave the rest unexplained. The sample includes about 33,000 clones, with 84% observed a single time. The ten largest clonotypes hold more than 1.5% of the sample. Input material: Siglec-9- CD8+ T cells sorted from blood. The cell subset or site label of this sample denotes: CD8 T cells lacking Siglec-9. All receptors derive from a human donor in good health.

In DNA form, the CDR3 reads TGTGCCAGCAGCTTAGGCCCCCTGACGGACTACTATGGCTACACCTTC. This gives the protein CASSLGPLTDYYGYTF. The chain combines TRBV7-6 with TRBJ1-2, with D uncertain. Germline lookup yields CDR1 SGHVS and CDR2 FNYEAQ. Trimming shortened V by 1 base and J by 3 bases, and 15 bases separated the two germline ends. The CDR3 consists of 16 residues.

The chain combines TRBV7-2 with TRBJ2-2; 7 nucleotides match TRBD1. The CDR3 runs 15 residues. Per the germline V gene, CDR1 is SGHTA and CDR2 is FQGNSA. V dropped 2 bases and J dropped 4; count of bases not matched to a gene: 4. CDR3 loop: CASSLRAGGTGELFF. DNA of the CDR3: TGTGCCAGCAGCTTAAGGGCAGGGGGCACCGGGGAGCTGTTTTTT.

The chain links TRBV2 to TRBJ2-7, with 7 nucleotides matching TRBD1. V lost 7 bases, J lost 3 bases, and 9 bases stayed unmatched. Germline loops: CDR1 SNHLY, CDR2 FYNNEI. The CDR3 extends over 14 amino acids. Here the CDR3 DNA reads TGTGCCAGCAATGGTGAGGACAGGAGCTACGAGCAGTACTTC. Translating it yields CASNGEDRSYEQYF.

The chain uses TRBV6-5 and TRBJ2-2; no clear D. V lost 2 bases, J lost 5 bases, and 6 bases lay in between. Germline-derived CDR1 and CDR2 are MNHEY and SVGAGI. The CDR3 has 13 residues. The CDR3 coding sequence is TGTGCCAGCAGTTACGGAGTAACCGGGGAGCTGTTTTTT. As protein: CASSYGVTGELFF.

This clone was recorded once. V and J are TRBV6-5 and TRBJ2-5; D uncertain. With the DNA end fitting TRBJ2-7 better, the J assignment may be wrong. This CDR3 region has 14 residues. Per the germline V gene, CDR1 is MNHEY and CDR2 is SVGAGI. CDR3 protein: CASSLSDTTYEQYF. The CDR3, as DNA: TGTGCCAGCAGTCTCTCCGACACGACCTACGAGCAGTACTTC.

The chain carries TRBV19 and TRBJ1-5; D gene ambiguous. The CDR3 spans 15 residues. V was shortened by 6 bases and J by 6 bases, with 18 bases between the two germline ends. CDR1 LNHDA and CDR2 SQIVND come from the germline V gene (reference sequence). As DNA, the CDR3 is TGTGCCAGTAGCCAAGGGCAGGAAAGTTTTCAGCCCCAGCATTTT. Amino acid sequence: CASSQGQESFQPQHF.

The chain is built from TRBV11-3 and TRBJ2-1; 12 bases match TRBD2. After removal of 5 bases from V and 0 bases from J, the junction contained 11 bases not matched to a gene. Germline assignment: CDR1 SGHNT and CDR2 YENEEA. This CDR3 region has 19 residues. CDR3 nucleotide sequence: TGTGCCAGCAGCCCTCGACTAGCGGGGGATATCAGCTCCTACAATGAGCAGTTCTTC. It yields the protein CASSPRLAGDISSYNEQFF.

This clone was recorded a few times. The rearrangement links TRBV7-9 to TRBJ2-1, with 9 bases identical to TRBD2. Germline V CDR1 and CDR2: SEHNR, FQNEAQ (reference sequence). The V and J ends lost 7 bases and 9 bases, in that order; junction bases with no gene match: 10. The CDR3 has 14 amino acids. CDR3: CASKETSGFGEQFF. The CDR3 nucleotides read TGTGCCAGCAAGGAGACTAGCGGATTCGGTGAGCAGTTCTTC.

The V gene is TRBV7-9, the J gene TRBJ2-7, with 14 bases identical to TRBD2. The J segment lost 6 bases and the V segment lost 5 bases, leaving 9 bases of the junction unmatched. Germline V lookup: CDR1 SEHNR, CDR2 FQNEAQ (reference sequence). The CDR3 covers 16 residues. The CDR3 DNA reads TGTGCCAGCAGCCCCGGACTAGCGGGGGGTAAAGGCGAGCAGTACTTC. Its translation is CASSPGLAGGKGEQYF. Supplemented by reference TRBV7-9 and TRBJ2-7, the full variable domain reads DTGVSQNPRHKITKRGQNVTFRCDPISEHNRLYWYRQTLGQGPEFLTYFQNEAQLEKSRLLSDRFSAERPKGSFSTLEIQRTEQGDSAMYLCASSPGLAGGKGEQYFGPGTRLTVT.

V and J are TRBV5-6 and TRBJ2-5; D might be TRBD1 (6 bases). The J call may be mistaken, given a closer DNA end match to TRBJ2-7. The CDR3 sequence is 13 residues long. Germline V gives CDR1 SGHDT, CDR2 YYEEEE. Written as DNA, the CDR3 is TGTGCCAGCAGCTTCGGACAGCCCAACGAGCAGTACTTC. Translating gives CASSFGQPNEQYF.

The chain combines TRBV19 with TRBJ2-7, with 8 nucleotides matching TRBD1. V gave up 3 bases and J gave up 4 bases; unmatched junction bases: 11. The germline V gene encodes CDR1 LNHDA and CDR2 SQIVND (reference sequence). CDR3 size: 16 residues. The CDR3 DNA sequence: TGTGCCAGTAGTATCGGATGGACAGGGAACGTTTACGAGCAGTACTTC. This gives the protein CASSIGWTGNVYEQYF. Using reference TRBV19 and TRBJ2-7 for the parts outside the CDR3, the full variable domain is DGGITQSPKYLFRKEGQNVTLSCEQNLNHDAMYWYRQDPGQGLRLIYYSQIVNDFQKGDIAEGYSVSREKKESFPLTVTSAQKNPTAFYLCASSIGWTGNVYEQYFGPGTRLTVT.

With respect to this clone: Other nucleotide sequences from this sample produce the same CDR3. The chain combines TRBV7-9 with TRBJ1-2; D is uncertain. From germline, CDR1 is SEHNR and CDR2 FQNEAQ (reference sequence). The CDR3 spans 15 residues. Trimming took 1 base from V and 3 from J, leaving 12 bases between them. CDR3 DNA sequence: TGTGCCAGCAGCTTAGGGCAGGCTACTTACTATGGCTACACCTTC. This gives the protein CASSLGQATYYGYTF.

This clone was observed once. The rearrangement links TRBV28 to TRBJ1-4, with TRBD1 matching 10 bases. This CDR3 comprises 15 residues. CDR1 and CDR2 (germline): MDHEN, SYDVKM. The trim removed 3 bases at V and 8 bases at J, leaving 6 bases unmatched. The DNA of the CDR3 is TGTGCCAGCAGTTTCTGGGACAGGGGAGTAGAAAAACTGTTTTTT. It yields the protein CASSFWDRGVEKLFF. Full variable domain (rest looked up from reference TRBV28 and TRBJ1-4): DVKVTQSSRYLVKRTGEKVFLECVQDMDHENMFWYRQDPGLGLRLIYFSYDVKMKEKGDIPEGYSVSREKKERFSLILESASTNQTSMYLCASSFWDRGVEKLFFGSGTQLSVL.

The genes are TRBV2 and TRBJ1-2; D ambiguous. Trimming stripped 3 bases from V and 5 bases from J, with 13 bases between. This CDR3 has 14 amino acids. The V gene's germline CDR1 is SNHLY and CDR2 FYNNEI. The CDR3 here is CASSDRSFGYGYTF. CDR3 bases: TGTGCCAGCAGTGACCGCTCTTTTGGGTATGGCTACACCTTC.

The J gene is TRBJ1-1, the V gene TRBV7-9, with D unclear. V was clipped by 5 bases and J by 1 base, with 5 bases between them. The germline V gene encodes CDR1 SEHNR and CDR2 FQNEAQ (reference sequence). CDR3 length equals 12 residues. The CDR3 bases are TGTGCCAGCAGCGGGAGGAACACTGAAGCTTTCTTT. It codes for CASSGRNTEAFF.

This clone was observed once. The chain couples TRBV19 to TRBJ1-2, with a possible D match to TRBD1 (5 bases). The CDR3 totals 16 residues. Trimming left V 0 bases short and J 7 bases short, with 18 bases between. The germline V gene has CDR1 LNHDA and CDR2 SQIVND (reference sequence). CDR3 protein: CASSIDRETAESGYTF. The CDR3 bases are TGTGCCAGTAGTATAGATAGAGAGACAGCTGAAAGTGGCTACACCTTC.

V usage is TRBV9 and J usage is TRBJ1-4, with TRBD1 identical over 7 bases. The CDR3 loop spans 15 amino acids. The germline V gene has CDR1 SGDLS and CDR2 YYNGEE. Losses at the gene ends were 3 bases for V and 3 bases for J; bases not matched to a gene: 5. The CDR3 DNA is TGTGCCAGCAGCGCAACAGGGGCGGCTAATGAAAAACTGTTTTTT. Protein product: CASSATGAANEKLFF.

This clone was detected once. The CDR3 sequence: CAWSPGNYEQYF. CDR3 nucleotide sequence: TGTGCCTGGAGCCCCGGGAACTACGAGCAGTACTTC. The V call is TRBV30, the J call TRBJ2-7; the D gene is possibly TRBD2 (5 bases). Germline V lookup: CDR1 GTSNPN, CDR2 SVGIG (reference sequence). The CDR3 covers 12 residues. V lost 3 bases and J lost 3, with 9 bases in between.

The count of this clone is one. The rearrangement joins TRBV30 to TRBJ1-6; D remains ambiguous. Per germline, CDR1 GTSNPN and CDR2 SVGIG (reference sequence). The CDR3 spans 12 residues. V dropped 1 base and J dropped 15 bases, with 13 bases sitting between them. CDR3 amino acids: CAWSASPIHLHF. In DNA form, the CDR3 reads TGTGCCTGGAGTGCATCTCCGATTCACCTCCACTTT.

The genes are TRBV10-1 and TRBJ2-1; 11 nucleotides line up with TRBD2. V was pared by 4 bases and J by 4 bases, with 6 bases of the junction left unmatched. Germline values: CDR1 WNHNN, CDR2 SYGVQD (reference sequence). The CDR3 sequence is 16 residues long. The CDR3 is CASSVVAGGGYNEQFF. In DNA, the CDR3 is TGCGCCAGCAGTGTGGTAGCGGGAGGGGGATACAATGAGCAGTTCTTC.

The sample holds one count of this clone. This chain joins TRBV7-8 and TRBJ2-7, with 11 bases aligning to TRBD2. The ends lost 2 bases at V and 5 bases at J; junction bases unmatched: 8. The CDR3 contains 16 residues. Germline V lookup: CDR1 SGHVS, CDR2 FQNEAQ. CDR3 nucleotides: TGTGCCAGCAGCTTATTAGCGGGAGGGCCTATCCACGAGCAGTACTTC. Its translation is CASSLLAGGPIHEQYF. Together with reference TRBV7-8 and TRBJ2-7, the CDR3 gives the full variable domain: GAGVSQSPRYKVAKRGQDVALRCDPISGHVSLFWYQQALGQGPEFLTYFQNEAQLDKSGLPSDRFFAERPEGSVSTLKIQRTQQEDSAVYLCASSLLAGGPIHEQYFGPGTRLTVT.

The chain has TRBV6-5 and TRBJ1-2, with D unresolved. V lost 0 bases and J lost 3, with 5 bases in between. The CDR3 is 13 residues long. Germline assignment: CDR1 MNHEY and CDR2 SVGAGI. CDR3 DNA: TGTGCCAGCAGTTACTCGCGGGACTATGGCTACACCTTC. As protein: CASSYSRDYGYTF.

The V call is TRBV29-1, the J call TRBJ2-7; 8 bases match TRBD1. This CDR3 is 11 amino acids long. Germline lookup yields CDR1 SQVTM and CDR2 ANQGSEA. The V gene end was trimmed by 6 bases and the J gene end by 6 bases; junction bases not matched to a gene: 4. The CDR3, as DNA: TGCAGCGTCCGGACAGGGCCCGAGCAGTACTTC. Protein: CSVRTGPEQYF.

The rearrangement joins TRBV28 to TRBJ1-1; the D is unclear. The CDR3 sequence is 13 residues long. CDR1 and CDR2 from the germline V gene are MDHEN and SYDVKM. V shed 1 base and J shed 2 bases, with 5 bases lying between them. The CDR3 DNA is TGTGCCAGCAGTTTATTACGTAACACTGAAGCTTTCTTT. Encoded protein: CASSLLRNTEAFF.

The chain couples TRBV2 to TRBJ2-3; 7 nucleotides match TRBD2. V was pared by 7 bases and J by 4 bases, with 14 bases of the junction left unmatched. This CDR3 has 16 residues. The germline CDR1 and CDR2 sequences are SNHLY and FYNNEI. CDR3 loop: CASTPLLGTTADTQYF. CDR3 sequence (DNA): TGTGCCAGCACCCCACTCTTGGGGACTACAGCAGATACGCAGTATTTT.

The chain uses TRBV9 and TRBJ2-1; 10 nucleotides line up with TRBD1. The CDR3 consists of 14 residues. Losses at the gene ends were 3 bases for V and 8 bases for J; bases not matched to a gene: 5. Per the germline V gene, CDR1 is SGDLS and CDR2 is YYNGEE. Here the CDR3 reads CASSAPTGGDEQFF. DNA of the CDR3: TGTGCCAGCAGCGCCCCGACAGGGGGCGATGAGCAGTTCTTC.

This clone was seen once. V and J are TRBV19 and TRBJ1-4; D ambiguous. The CDR3 runs 13 residues. The germline V and J ends were trimmed by 4 bases and 6 bases, with 9 bases remaining between them. Germline-derived CDR1 and CDR2 are LNHDA and SQIVND (reference sequence). This chain's CDR3 is CASSTGYYEKLFF. In DNA, the CDR3 is TGTGCCAGTAGTACGGGTTACTATGAAAAACTGTTTTTT.

This chain joins TRBV10-1 and TRBJ2-2; D is perhaps TRBD1 (5 bases). This CDR3 region has 12 residues. Trimming pared 5 bases from V and 8 bases from J, leaving 9 bases between. Per the germline V gene, CDR1 is WNHNN and CDR2 is SYGVQD (reference sequence). The CDR3 loop is CASSQGSGELFF. The CDR3 DNA reads as TGCGCCAGCAGTCAGGGATCAGGGGAGCTGTTTTTT.

This chain uses TRBV2 with TRBJ2-1, with 11 positions matching TRBD2. Unmatched junction bases numbered 6, after V lost 5 bases and J lost 6 bases. This CDR3 comprises 15 residues. Germline V gene sequence: CDR1 SNHLY, CDR2 FYNNEI. The CDR3 DNA is TGTGCCAGCAGTCCACTAGCGGGGGACCCCAATGAGCAGTTCTTC. Translated: CASSPLAGDPNEQFF.